This T cell receptor beta chain was found in a study of blood T cell repertoires in COVID-19 (dated by TCRdb to 2020 to 2021). For context, the study as a whole: The collaborator samples originated in the United States, Italy and Spain and spanned the acute and convalescent phases of COVID-19. The prospective study material was composed of cDNA or gDNA derived from T cells, B-cell-depleted T cells, or PBMCs. Subjects who had been exposed to COVID-19, were actively infected with it, or had recovered from it provided the deeply sampled blood TCRbeta repertoires that made up the dataset. The repertoires were made available in a free public database intended to serve as a resource for research on the immune response to SARS-CoV-2. The samples were drawn from the first 160 participants of the ongoing ImmuneRACE study and from 950 to 1,500 subjects provided by 6 global collaborators. The sample metadata nearly always contained a de-identified subject ID, COVID-19 status, age in years and sex. Where available, HLA class I and class II types were taken from metadata supplied by the sample provider and were not determined by assay-based typing.

Including the terminal cysteine and phenylalanine, the CDR3 comprises 13 residues. Solely the CDR3 DNA is kept, with 39 bases framed from the first base. The germline V gene supplies CDR1 SGHVS and CDR2 FQNEAQ. Relative to germline, V is 6 bases shorter and J is 3 bases shorter, with 12 bases between their ends. The immunoSEQ Assay, a bias-controlled multiplex PCR, was used to amplify TCRbeta CDR3 regions from genomic DNA. The original pipeline was this. The number of nucleated cells in each sample was estimated from the amplification of reference gene primers within the assay. To quantify the absolute abundance of each unique TCRbeta CDR3 rearrangement, sequence reads were collapsed and filtered. Productive Simpson clonality was computed per sample as the square root of Simpson's diversity index over productive rearrangements. The clones in this table, taken by TCRdb from immuneACCESS, are in-frame only. Not every clone is retained; where verified, under half of the shortfall comes from an unresolved V gene, and the cause of the rest is unknown. From that table come the V and J calls and clone size; the DNA was used to work out D and trimming. The sample yields 250,000 to 300,000 clones; about 90% were counted once. Together, the top ten hold about 1.4% of the sample.

Another Seattle source contributed samples from volunteer blood donors who had recovered from COVID-19. Collaborating institutions collected whole blood in K2EDTA tubes following their own protocols. For TCRbeta analysis, collaborator samples were shipped as frozen whole blood, as isolated PBMCs, or as DNA extracted from either sample type. The full study reports these points: Clinical and demographic metadata were provided uncurated, with the amount varying by source and participant.

Regarding this clone: The target of this receptor is not known. Per-base qualities were not stored, and no clone one base away is much larger.

Rearrangement joined TRBV7-8 to TRBJ2-7, with the D gene not clear enough to name. The sample taken for sequencing was peripheral blood. The TCR sequence derives from a woman aged 40 to 50 who had recovered from COVID-19. CDR3 reads: CASRGVLDYEQYF. The DNA sequence reads TGTGCCAGCAGAGGAGTTCTGGACTACGAGCAGTACTTC.